The 2 T cell receptor beta chains reported below all come from one sample, sequenced in a study of tumor-infiltrating lymphocytes in primary liver carcinoma. From unsorted bulk tissue weighing roughly 18-31 mg, DNA and RNA were co-extracted. Starting material of 400 to 600 ng total RNA yielded TCR beta cDNA via a constant-region primer. Library construction for TCR beta comprised three nested multiplex PCR rounds performed with slightly modified ARM-PCR. PCR rounds one and two used TRBV1-TRBV30 forward primers with a C-beta reverse primer for around 9 cycles each. TCRdb reprocessed the multiplex PCR reads with MiXCR, giving one entry per CDR3 protein. In the table there are 55,000 to 70,000 distinct CDR3 sequences, around 64% of which are singletons. Sequencing was performed on liver tumor tissue from sampling region 2. Subset meaning: tumor region T2, inferior pole. Receptors were obtained from a man aged 35 to 55 with primary liver carcinoma and hepatitis B virus infection.

Turning to this clonotype: No conserved phenylalanine or tryptophan ends this CDR3, so it is likely a read error. The rearrangement uses TRBV11-2 and TRBJ2-5; 7 bases align to TRBD2. The CDR3 loop spans 16 amino acids. The germline CDR1 and CDR2 sequences are SGHAT and FQNNGV. CDR3 in amino acids: CASSHTPDGGKEAQYV. The CDR3 bases are TGTGCCAGCAGCCATACTCCTGACGGGGGGAAAGAGGCCCAGTACGTC.

Remarks on this clonotype: This sequence may be a read error, since a much larger clone differs from it by one base. The chain uses TRBV5-6 and TRBJ1-1; 8 bases map to TRBD1. Germline loops: CDR1 SGHDT, CDR2 YYEEEE. The length of the CDR3 is 14 residues. Here the CDR3 DNA reads TGTGCCACCAGCGCACGACAGGGGCGGACTGAAGCTTTCTTT. This translates into CATSARQGRTEAFF.